The 8 T cell receptor beta chains given below trace back to one sample, sequenced in a study of CD8+ T cells in alopecia areata. Isolated RNA was reverse transcribed into cDNA used as the sequencing template. Data came from immunoSEQ multiplex PCR; TCRdb stores just in-frame clones and leaves some out. The sample lists over 250,000 clones; 60% were seen once. Treatment denoted: oral pan-JAK inhibitor, 5-10 mg twice daily. Sequences were derived from CD4+ T cells sorted from blood, sampled between weeks 51 and 54, from a patient treated with tofacitinib. The receptors come from a human donor with alopecia areata.

This sequence joins TRBV5-1 and TRBJ1-1, with D perhaps TRBD1 (5 bases). V shed 0 bases and J shed 0 bases, with 9 bases lying between them. Germline V CDR1 and CDR2: SGHRS, YFSETQ. The CDR3 is made up of 15 amino acids. The CDR3 region is CASSLGREVNTEAFF. CDR3 bases: TGCGCCAGCAGCTTGGGCAGGGAAGTGAACACTGAAGCTTTCTTT.

The chain combines TRBV11-2 with TRBJ2-2; D possibly corresponds to TRBD1 (6 bases). Trimming pared 5 bases from V and 7 bases from J, leaving 14 bases between. CDR1 SGHAT and CDR2 FQNNGV come from the germline V gene. The CDR3 is 14 amino acids. This CDR3 is CASSSRDNVGELFF. The DNA for the CDR3 is TGTGCCAGCAGCAGCCGGGACAATGTCGGGGAGCTGTTTTTT.

The chain joins TRBV4-3 to TRBJ2-1, with D possibly TRBD2 on 5 matching bases. The germline V gene encodes CDR1 LGHNA and CDR2 YSLEER. The CDR3 loop spans 15 amino acids. Trimming cost V 2 bases and J 2 bases, with 10 bases left between them. DNA for the CDR3: TGCGCCAGCAGCCAATCCGGGATGGCCTACAATGAGCAGTTCTTC. Its translation: CASSQSGMAYNEQFF.

J is TRBJ1-2 and V is TRBV5-1, with 7 bases fitting TRBD1. The CDR3 is 13 amino acids. Germline V CDR1 and CDR2: SGHRS, YFSETQ. V was clipped by 2 bases and J by 3 bases; unmatched bases: 1. CDR3 residues: CASSFQGDYGYTF. CDR3 DNA sequence: TGCGCCAGCAGCTTCCAGGGGGACTATGGCTACACCTTC.

The chain couples TRBV29-1 to TRBJ1-4; TRBD1 agrees at 7 bases. CDR3 length: 13 residues. Germline CDR1 is SQVTM and CDR2 is ANQGSEA. V was clipped by 2 bases and J by 8 bases; unmatched bases: 5. Here the CDR3 reads CSVETGVEEKLFF. DNA of the CDR3: TGCAGCGTTGAAACAGGGGTAGAGGAAAAACTGTTTTTT.

This CDR3 reads CASKRSGNSGANVLTF. The CDR3, as DNA: TGTGCCAGCAAGCGCAGTGGAAACTCTGGGGCCAACGTCCTGACTTTC. The chain links TRBV27 to TRBJ2-6; D gene ambiguous. The V end was cut by 7 bases, the J end by 0 bases, with 13 bases between. This CDR3 contains 16 residues. Germline CDR1 reads MNHEY; CDR2 reads SMNVEV (reference sequence). The complete variable domain, with remaining parts taken from reference TRBV27 and TRBJ2-6, reads EAQVTQNPRYLITVTGKKLTVTCSQNMNHEYMSWYRQDPGLGLRQIYYSMNVEVTDKGDVPEGYKVSRKEKRNFPLILESPSPNQTSLYFCASKRSGNSGANVLTFGAGSRLTVL.

The chain employs TRBV5-1 and TRBJ2-7; 8 bases fit TRBD1. This CDR3 has 13 amino acids. V was clipped by 4 bases and J by 6 bases; unmatched bases: 6. The germline gives CDR1 SGHRS, CDR2 YFSETQ. The CDR3 loop reads CASSRPTGVEQYF. In nucleotides, the CDR3 is TGCGCCAGCAGCCGCCCGACAGGGGTCGAGCAGTACTTC. Filled out from reference TRBV5-1 and TRBJ2-7, the complete variable domain reads KAGVTQTPRYLIKTRGQQVTLSCSPISGHRSVSWYQQTPGQGLQFLFEYFSETQRNKGNFPGRFSGRQFSNSRSEMNVSTLELGDSALYLCASSRPTGVEQYFGPGTRLTVT.

In DNA, the CDR3 is TGCAGCGTTACGGGAGGCACAGATACGCAGTATTTT. This encodes CSVTGGTDTQYF. The genes are TRBV29-1 and TRBJ2-3; a possible D gene is TRBD2 (6 bases). The germline V and J ends were trimmed by 5 bases and 1 base, with 7 bases remaining between them. The CDR3 runs to 12 residues. CDR1 SQVTM and CDR2 ANQGSEA come from the germline V gene.